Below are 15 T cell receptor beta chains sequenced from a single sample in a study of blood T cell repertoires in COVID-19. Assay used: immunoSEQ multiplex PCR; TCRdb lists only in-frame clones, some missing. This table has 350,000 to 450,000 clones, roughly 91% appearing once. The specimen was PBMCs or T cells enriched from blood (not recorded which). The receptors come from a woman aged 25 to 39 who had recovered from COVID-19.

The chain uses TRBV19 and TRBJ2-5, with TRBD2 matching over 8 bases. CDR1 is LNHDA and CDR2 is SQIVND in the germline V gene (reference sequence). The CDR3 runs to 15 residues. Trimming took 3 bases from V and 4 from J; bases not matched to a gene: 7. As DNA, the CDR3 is TGTGCCAGTAGTATTCAGCGGGGGAACCGAGAGACCCAGTACTTC. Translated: CASSIQRGNRETQYF.

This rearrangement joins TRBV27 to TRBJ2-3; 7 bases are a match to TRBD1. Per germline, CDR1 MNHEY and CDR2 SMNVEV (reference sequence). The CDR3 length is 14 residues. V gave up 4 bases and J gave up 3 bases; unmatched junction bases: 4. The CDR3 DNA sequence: TGTGCCAGCAGTTGGGGACAGTCGACAGATACGCAGTATTTT. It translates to CASSWGQSTDTQYF.

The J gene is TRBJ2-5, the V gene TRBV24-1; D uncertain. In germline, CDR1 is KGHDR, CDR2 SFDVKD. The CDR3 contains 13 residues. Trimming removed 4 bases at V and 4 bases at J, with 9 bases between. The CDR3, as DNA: TGTGCCACCAGTGAAGGAGTTCGAGAGACCCAGTACTTC. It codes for CATSEGVRETQYF.

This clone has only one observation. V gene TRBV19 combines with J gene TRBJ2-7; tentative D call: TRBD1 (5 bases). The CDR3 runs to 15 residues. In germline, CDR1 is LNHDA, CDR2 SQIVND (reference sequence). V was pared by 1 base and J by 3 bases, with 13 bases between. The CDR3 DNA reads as TGTGCCAGTAGTATAGTTGGGGCTTACCGCTACGAGCAGTACTTC. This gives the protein CASSIVGAYRYEQYF.

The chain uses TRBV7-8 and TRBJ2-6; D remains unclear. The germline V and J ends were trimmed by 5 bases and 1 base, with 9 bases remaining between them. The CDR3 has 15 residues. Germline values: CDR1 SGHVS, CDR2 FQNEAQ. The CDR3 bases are TGTGCCAGCAGCACTTTAGATTCTGGGGCCAACGTCCTGACTTTC. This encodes CASSTLDSGANVLTF.

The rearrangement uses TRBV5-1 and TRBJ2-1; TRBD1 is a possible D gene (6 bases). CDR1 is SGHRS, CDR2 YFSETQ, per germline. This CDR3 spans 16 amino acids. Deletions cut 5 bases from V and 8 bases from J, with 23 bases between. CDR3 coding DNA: TGCGCCAGCAGTACTCCGGACAGTGGACGAAGTTATGAGCAGTTCTTC. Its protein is CASSTPDSGRSYEQFF.

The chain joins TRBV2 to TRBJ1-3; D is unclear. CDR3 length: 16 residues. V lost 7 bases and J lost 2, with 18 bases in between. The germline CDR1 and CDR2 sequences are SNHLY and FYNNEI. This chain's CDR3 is CASTRTDGIPGNTIYF. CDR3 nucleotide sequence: TGTGCCAGCACCCGAACGGACGGGATTCCTGGAAACACCATATATTTT.

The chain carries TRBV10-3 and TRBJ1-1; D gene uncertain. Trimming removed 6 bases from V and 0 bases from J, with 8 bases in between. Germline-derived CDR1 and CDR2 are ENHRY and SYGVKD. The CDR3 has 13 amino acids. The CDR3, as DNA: TGTGCCATCAGAGAGGCAGTGAACACTGAAGCTTTCTTT. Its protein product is CAIREAVNTEAFF.

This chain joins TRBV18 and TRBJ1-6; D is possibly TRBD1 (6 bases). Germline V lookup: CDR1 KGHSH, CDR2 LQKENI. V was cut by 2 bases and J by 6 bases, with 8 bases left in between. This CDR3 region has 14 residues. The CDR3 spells CASSPMDSNSPLHF. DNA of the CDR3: TGTGCCAGCTCACCAATGGACAGTAATTCACCCCTCCACTTT.

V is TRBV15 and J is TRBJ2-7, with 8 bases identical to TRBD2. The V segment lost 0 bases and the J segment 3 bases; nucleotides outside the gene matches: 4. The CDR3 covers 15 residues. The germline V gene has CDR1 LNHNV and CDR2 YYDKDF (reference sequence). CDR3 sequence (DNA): TGTGCCACCAGCAGAGATATAGCGGGGTTCTACGAGCAGTACTTC. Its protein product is CATSRDIAGFYEQYF. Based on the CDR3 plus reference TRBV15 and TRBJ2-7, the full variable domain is DAMVIQNPRYQVTQFGKPVTLSCSQTLNHNVMYWYQQKSSQAPKLLFHYYDKDFNNEADTPDNFQSRRPNTSFCFLDIRSPGLGDTAMYLCATSRDIAGFYEQYFGPGTRLTVT.

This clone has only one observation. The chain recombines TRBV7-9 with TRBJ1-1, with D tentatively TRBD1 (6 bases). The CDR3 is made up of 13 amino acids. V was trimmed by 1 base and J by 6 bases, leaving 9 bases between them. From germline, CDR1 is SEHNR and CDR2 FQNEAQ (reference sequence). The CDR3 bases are TGTGCCAGCAGCTTAGAAGGGACATCTGAAGCTTTCTTT. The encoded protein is CASSLEGTSEAFF.

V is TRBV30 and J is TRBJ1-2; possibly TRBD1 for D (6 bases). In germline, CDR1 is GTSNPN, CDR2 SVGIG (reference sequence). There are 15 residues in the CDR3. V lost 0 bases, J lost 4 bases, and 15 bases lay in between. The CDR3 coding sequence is TGTGCCTGGAGTGTACTCCAGGGGCACGTCTATGGCTACACCTTC. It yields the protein CAWSVLQGHVYGYTF. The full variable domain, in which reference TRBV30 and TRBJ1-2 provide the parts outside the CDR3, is SQTIHQWPATLVQPVGSPLSLECTVEGTSNPNLYWYRQAAGRGLQLLFYSVGIGQISSEVPQNLSASRPQDRQFILSSKKLLLSDSGFYLCAWSVLQGHVYGYTFGSGTRLTVV.

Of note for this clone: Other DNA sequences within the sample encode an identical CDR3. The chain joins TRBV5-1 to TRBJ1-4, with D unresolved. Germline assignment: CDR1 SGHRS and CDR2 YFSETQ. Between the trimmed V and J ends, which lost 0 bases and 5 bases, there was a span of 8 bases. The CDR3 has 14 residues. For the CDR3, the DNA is TGCGCCAGCAGCTTGGCGGGCGGGAATGAAAAACTGTTTTTT. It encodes CASSLAGGNEKLFF.

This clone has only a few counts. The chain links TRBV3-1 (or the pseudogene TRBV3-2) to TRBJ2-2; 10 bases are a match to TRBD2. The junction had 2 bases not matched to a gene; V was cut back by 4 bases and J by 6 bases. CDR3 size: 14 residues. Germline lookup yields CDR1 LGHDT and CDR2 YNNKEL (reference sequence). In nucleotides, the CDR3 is TGTGCCAGCAGCCGCAGCGGGGGGGCCGGGGAGCTGTTTTTT. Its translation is CASSRSGGAGELFF.

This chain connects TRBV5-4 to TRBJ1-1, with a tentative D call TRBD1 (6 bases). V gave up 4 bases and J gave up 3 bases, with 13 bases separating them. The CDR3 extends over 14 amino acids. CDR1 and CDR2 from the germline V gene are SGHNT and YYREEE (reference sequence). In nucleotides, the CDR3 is TGTGCCAGCAGCCGCCCCGACAGGTACACTGAAGCTTTCTTT. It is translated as CASSRPDRYTEAFF. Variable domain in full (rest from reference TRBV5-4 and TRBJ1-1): ETGVTQSPTHLIKTRGQQVTLRCSSQSGHNTVSWYQQALGQGPQFIFQYYREEENGRGNFPPRFSGLQFPNYSSELNVNALELDDSALYLCASSRPDRYTEAFFGQGTRLTVV.